The following is a TCR beta chain sequence with its context. The source of the sample is a study of blood T cell repertoires in COVID-19. About the study: Samples taken during acute and convalescent COVID-19 were collected in the United States, Italy and Spain.

Germline CDR1 and CDR2: WNHNN and SYGVQD (reference sequence). CDR3 length: 16 residues. V was clipped by 6 bases and J by 4 bases; unmatched bases: 13. Original analysis: By means of reference gene primer amplification, nucleated cell counts were estimated. TCRdb's copy holds only in-frame clones and misses some; the assay was immunoSEQ multiplex PCR. From that table come the V and J calls and clone size; the DNA was used to work out D and trimming. The table includes some 78,000 clones, 75% to 90% detected once. The receptor's source is a man in his fifties or sixties with active or convalescent COVID-19. The sequenced sample was peripheral blood. The chain joins TRBV10-1 to TRBJ2-7; 9 bases fit TRBD1. Here the CDR3 reads CASSATGTGREYEQYF. The DNA for the CDR3 is TGCGCCAGCAGCGCGACCGGGACAGGGAGGGAATACGAGCAGTACTTC.